The TCR beta chain under discussion was sequenced for a study of T cell repertoires in cytomegalovirus infection. Study information: Use of recently identified HLA-C-restricted and well-studied HLA-B-restricted CMV epitopes was part of the study. It was the public TCR beta signatures that indicated both CMV infection and matching HLA type.

Germline loops: CDR1 LNHDA, CDR2 SQIVND (reference sequence). This CDR3 comprises 16 residues. V lost 8 bases, J lost 2 bases, and 13 bases stayed unmatched. Each CDR3 protein is one row after TCRdb ran MiXCR on the reads. The data hold around 710,000 distinct CDR3 sequences, with roughly 28% observed a single time. As regards this clonotype: Antigen: not known.

The specimen comprised cultured CD8+ T cells from PBMCs, sampled from culture after CMV antigen stimulation. The receptor's source is a human donor in good health (CMV status not recorded). Some clones in this sample may be carry-over from other donors' samples. This chain connects TRBV19 to TRBJ2-3; 7 nucleotides agree with TRBD2. CDR3 sequence (DNA): TGTGCCAGTCCGCCTAGCGGCCAGCACCACACAGATACGCAGTATTTT. Translation: CASPPSGQHHTDTQYF. The full variable domain, its missing parts supplied by reference TRBV19 and TRBJ2-3, is DGGITQSPKYLFRKEGQNVTLSCEQNLNHDAMYWYRQDPGQGLRLIYYSQIVNDFQKGDIAEGYSVSREKKESFPLTVTSAQKNPTAFYLCASPPSGQHHTDTQYFGPGTRLTVL.